This TCR beta chain is drawn from a study of blood T cell repertoires in COVID-19. Study-wide background: Acute and convalescent COVID-19 samples came from the United States, Italy and Spain. The analysed material was cDNA or gDNA that came from T cells, B-cell-depleted T cells, or PBMCs.

V was clipped by 3 bases and J by 1 base, with 5 bases between them. This CDR3 spans 13 amino acids. In the original workflow: Reference gene primer amplification in the assay estimated nucleated cell counts. Method: immunoSEQ multiplex PCR; TCRdb's copy keeps in-frame clones and lacks some. V and J calls and clone size are as listed in that table; D and trimming were resolved from the DNA. This sample has about 50,000 clones, with around 90% found just once. The source of this sequence is a human donor in a cohort sampled during active COVID-19. The sequenced sample was peripheral blood. The chain employs TRBV12-3 or TRBV12-4 and TRBJ2-3, with D uncertain. The CDR3 region is CASSLAGTDTQYF. CDR3 sequence (DNA): TGTGCCAGCAGTTTGGCGGGCACAGATACGCAGTATTTT.